This T cell receptor beta chain emerged from a study of CD8+ T cells in alopecia areata. Sampling of alopecia areata patients yielded lesional scalp punch biopsies as well as peripheral blood. V lost 5 bases to trimming and J lost 0 bases, with 12 bases between them. CDR1 and CDR2 (germline): SEHNR, FQNEAQ (reference sequence). CDR3 length: 15 amino acids. It was cDNA, reverse transcribed from extracted RNA, that served as the sequencing template. Clones were read by immunoSEQ multiplex PCR, and TCRdb kept only the in-frame ones, dropping some. The data show roughly 170,000 clones, over 50% seen once. This clone appeared a few times.

This specimen was CD4+ T cells sorted from blood, taken at week 0. The chain carries TRBV7-9 and TRBJ2-3, with D perhaps being TRBD1 or TRBD2 (5 bases each). This clonotype was sampled from a human donor with alopecia areata. In DNA form, the CDR3 reads TGTGCCAGCAGCCCGAGGGACCGCAGCACAGATACGCAGTATTTT. It is translated as CASSPRDRSTDTQYF.